The entry below gives a single TCR beta chain sequence along with its context. Other nucleotide sequences in the sample specify the same CDR3. This table comes from immunoSEQ multiplex PCR, and its TCRdb copy is limited to in-frame clones, with some not included. The table lists 35,000 to 45,000 clones, about 86% of them singletons. The record originates from a study of blood T cell repertoires in COVID-19. Overall study: The samples span acute and convalescent COVID-19 from the United States, Italy and Spain.

Germline CDR1 and CDR2: LNHDA and SQIVND (reference sequence). Trimming took off 8 bases at V and 5 bases at J, with 12 bases between the two ends. The CDR3 totals 12 residues. The chain employs TRBV19 and TRBJ2-5, with D possibly TRBD2 on 5 matching bases. Sequenced: peripheral blood. The TCR comes from an older man with acute or convalescent COVID-19. The CDR3 DNA reads TGTGCCAGTTCGTCAGGAGGCGAGACCCAGTACTTC. This codes for CASSSGGETQYF.